This T cell receptor beta chain came from a study of blood T cell repertoires in COVID-19. At the level of the study: PBMCs, B-cell-depleted T cells, or T cells provided the cDNA or gDNA that made up the material.

Recruits, aged roughly 18 to 90 years, lived in 25 or so US areas. Each participant's cohort was designated according to participant-reported clinical history. Before they entered the study, exposed participants had met a COVID-19 case within 2 weeks. Sequencing was performed with immunoSEQ multiplex PCR; in TCRdb, only in-frame clones are kept and a portion is missing. The sample shows about 150,000 clones, 87% of them seen only once. Germline CDR1 reads SNHLY; CDR2 reads FYNNEI. This CDR3 contains 15 residues. The V and J ends lost 7 bases and 3 bases, in that order; junction bases with no gene match: 7.

The clonotype originates from a woman between 40 and 50 years old who had been exposed to COVID-19. Sample: PBMCs or T cells enriched from blood (not recorded which). This chain uses TRBV2 with TRBJ1-1, with 11 bases aligning to TRBD1. CDR3 in DNA: TGTGCCAGCACCAACAGGGGACAGGGGGACACTGAAGCTTTCTTT. Translation: CASTNRGQGDTEAFF.